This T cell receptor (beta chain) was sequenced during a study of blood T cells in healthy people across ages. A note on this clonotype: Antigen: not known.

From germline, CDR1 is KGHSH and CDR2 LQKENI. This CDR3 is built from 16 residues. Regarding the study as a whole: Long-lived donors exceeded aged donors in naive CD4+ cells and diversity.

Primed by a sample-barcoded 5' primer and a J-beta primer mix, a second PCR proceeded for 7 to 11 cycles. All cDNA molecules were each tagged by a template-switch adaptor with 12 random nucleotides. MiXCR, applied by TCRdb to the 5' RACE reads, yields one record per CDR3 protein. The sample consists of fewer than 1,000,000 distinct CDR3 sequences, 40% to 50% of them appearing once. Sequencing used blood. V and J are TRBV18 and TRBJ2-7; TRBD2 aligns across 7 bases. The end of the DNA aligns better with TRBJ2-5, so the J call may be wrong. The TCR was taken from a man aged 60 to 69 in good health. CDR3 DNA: TGTGCCAGCTCTCCAATTGCGACGACCGGGAGGGAGACCCAGTACTTC. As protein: CASSPIATTGRETQYF.